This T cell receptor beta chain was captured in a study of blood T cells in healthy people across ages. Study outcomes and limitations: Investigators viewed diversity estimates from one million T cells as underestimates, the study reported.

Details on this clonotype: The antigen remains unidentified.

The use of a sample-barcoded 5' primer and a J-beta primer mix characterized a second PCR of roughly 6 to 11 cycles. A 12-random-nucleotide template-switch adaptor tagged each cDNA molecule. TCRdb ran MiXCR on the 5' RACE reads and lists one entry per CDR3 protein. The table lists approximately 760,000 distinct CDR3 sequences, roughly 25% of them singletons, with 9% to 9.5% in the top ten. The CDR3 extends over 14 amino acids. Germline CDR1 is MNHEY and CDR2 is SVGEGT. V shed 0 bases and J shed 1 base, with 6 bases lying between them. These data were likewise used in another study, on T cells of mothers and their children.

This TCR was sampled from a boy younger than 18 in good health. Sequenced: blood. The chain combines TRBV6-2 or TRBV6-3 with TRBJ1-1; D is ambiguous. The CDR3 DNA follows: TGTGCCAGCAGTTACTCGGCAGAGAACACTGAAGCTTTCTTT. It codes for CASSYSAENTEAFF.